Presented here are 12 T cell receptor beta chains from one specimen sequenced in a study of immune evolution from preneoplasia to lung adenocarcinoma. TCRdb keeps only in-frame clones here, not all; method: immunoSEQ multiplex PCR. The sample gives 14,000 or so clones, over 75% of which show up once; approximately 2.8% is in the top ten. The sequencing sample was made of FFPE lung adenocarcinoma in situ tissue. Receptors originate from a donor of 70 years or more with lung adenocarcinoma.

The rearrangement links TRBV7-9 to TRBJ2-7; D remains unclear. V lost 2 bases and J lost 3, with 8 bases in between. This CDR3 contains 13 residues. Germline CDR1 SEHNR, CDR2 FQNEAQ (reference sequence). The CDR3 protein is CASSLLDFYEQYF. The CDR3 DNA follows: TGTGCCAGCAGCTTACTAGATTTCTACGAGCAGTACTTC.

The chain has TRBV18 and TRBJ2-7, with D perhaps TRBD1 or TRBD2 (5 bases each). V was shortened by 0 bases and J by 2 bases, with 17 bases between the two germline ends. This CDR3 spans 17 amino acids. Germline lookup yields CDR1 KGHSH and CDR2 LQKENI. The CDR3 bases are TGTGCCAGCTCACCACCTCGACGGGGCGATCTTCCCTACGAGCAGTACTTC. Residues: CASSPPRRGDLPYEQYF. Full variable domain (rest looked up from reference TRBV18 and TRBJ2-7): NAGVMQNPRHLVRRRGQEARLRCSPMKGHSHVYWYRQLPEEGLKFMVYLQKENIIDESGMPKERFSAEFPKEGPSILRIQQVVRGDSAAYFCASSPPRRGDLPYEQYFGPGTRLTVT.

The V gene is TRBV18, the J gene TRBJ2-5; 7 nucleotides match TRBD1. The CDR3 has 13 residues. The germline V gene has CDR1 KGHSH and CDR2 LQKENI. V gave up 3 bases and J gave up 3 bases; unmatched junction bases: 1. DNA of the CDR3: TGTGCCAGCTCACCCGGGACAGAAGAGACCCAGTACTTC. This gives the protein CASSPGTEETQYF. Filled out from reference TRBV18 and TRBJ2-5, the complete variable domain reads NAGVMQNPRHLVRRRGQEARLRCSPMKGHSHVYWYRQLPEEGLKFMVYLQKENIIDESGMPKERFSAEFPKEGPSILRIQQVVRGDSAAYFCASSPGTEETQYFGPGTRLLVL.

The chain employs TRBV9 and TRBJ2-1; possible D gene TRBD2, 6 bases. The ends were cut back, 0 bases at V and 0 bases at J, with 13 bases in the middle. CDR3 length equals 17 residues. Germline CDR1 and CDR2: SGDLS and YYNGEE. The CDR3 loop is CASSVVGGTSSYNEQFF. The CDR3 DNA sequence: TGTGCCAGCAGCGTAGTTGGGGGGACGAGCTCCTACAATGAGCAGTTCTTC.

The rearrangement joins TRBV28 to TRBJ1-1; tentatively, D is TRBD1 (5 bases). Germline assignment: CDR1 MDHEN and CDR2 SYDVKM. V was trimmed by 6 bases and J by 0 bases, leaving 11 bases between them. The CDR3 is made up of 14 amino acids. Here the CDR3 DNA reads TGTGCCAGCAGGTCCCCGGGACTGAACACTGAAGCTTTCTTT. It encodes CASRSPGLNTEAFF.

The CDR3 DNA reads TGTGCCAGCAGCTTAGCGCAGACTAGCGGGAGGTCCTACAATGAGCAGTTCTTC. This sequence encodes CASSLAQTSGRSYNEQFF. The chain joins TRBV7-9 to TRBJ2-1; TRBD2 matches at 13 bases. Losses at the gene ends were 0 bases for V and 1 base for J; bases not matched to a gene: 3. Germline CDR1 reads SEHNR; CDR2 reads FQNEAQ (reference sequence). The CDR3 totals 18 residues.

Notes on this clone: The germline gene is not matched at one end of the junction; a read error may be the cause. CDR3 residues: CSAREGRGAHF. As DNA, the CDR3 is TGCAGTGCTAGAGAAGGGAGGGGCGCGCACTTC. This sequence joins TRBV20-1 and TRBJ2-7, with TRBD2 identical over 7 bases. Germline-derived CDR1 and CDR2 are DFQATT and SNEGSKA (reference sequence). CDR3 length: 11 residues.

This clone was seen a handful of times. The chain carries TRBV12-5 and TRBJ1-3; the D gene is possibly TRBD1 (5 bases). With 3 bases removed from V and 0 bases from J, the gap between germline ends came to 18 bases. Per germline, CDR1 LGHNT and CDR2 FRNRAP. The length of the CDR3 is 18 residues. The chain's CDR3 is CASGFGDGISLSGNTIYF. CDR3 in DNA: TGTGCTAGTGGTTTCGGGGACGGGATTTCCCTCTCTGGAAACACCATATATTTT.

The chain has TRBV4-3 and TRBJ1-2, with D unclear. The germline V gene has CDR1 LGHNA and CDR2 YSLEER. The CDR3 contains 14 residues. V was pared by 0 bases and J by 8 bases, with 13 bases between. DNA for the CDR3: TGCGCCAGCAGCCAAGATCCCGGGCTGAGGGGCTACACCTTC. Encoded protein: CASSQDPGLRGYTF.

A few counts support this clone. The V call is TRBV5-6, the J call TRBJ2-7; 8 bases align to TRBD2. Germline V CDR1 and CDR2: SGHDT, YYEEEE. The V and J ends lost 4 bases and 6 bases, in that order; junction bases with no gene match: 6. The CDR3 totals 13 residues. Written as DNA, the CDR3 is TGTGCCAGCAGCGTAGCGGGATTCACCGAGCAGTACTTC. Protein product: CASSVAGFTEQYF.

The CDR3 nucleotides read TGCAGTGCTAGCTACCTCCGACGGGCTTTCTTT. Amino acid sequence: CSASYLRRAFF. The chain couples TRBV20-1 to TRBJ1-1; D gene ambiguous. This CDR3 region has 11 residues. V lost 3 bases and J lost 11, with 13 bases in between. Germline V gene sequence: CDR1 DFQATT, CDR2 SNEGSKA (reference sequence).

The table lists this clone with a count of one. This sequence joins TRBV18 and TRBJ2-1; D perhaps matches TRBD1 (5 bases). Germline V gives CDR1 KGHSH, CDR2 LQKENI. V was shortened by 6 bases and J by 5 bases, with 17 bases between the two germline ends. The CDR3 sequence is 15 residues long. The CDR3 bases are TGTGCCAGCTCTTCAGGGCTTGGTGATAACAATGAGCAGTTCTTC. This sequence encodes CASSSGLGDNNEQFF.